Below are 14 T cell receptor beta chains sequenced from a single sample in a study of blood T cells in healthy people across ages. Sample-barcoded 5' priming and a J-beta primer mix drove a second PCR of 7 to 11 cycles. One entry per CDR3 protein, called by TCRdb with MiXCR from the 5' RACE reads. The table shows over 1,200,000 distinct CDR3 sequences, with around 59% occurring only once. The sample consisted of blood. These TCRs come from a man between 18 and 35 years old in good health.

On this clonotype: The junction does not match germline at one end; this may be a read error. This chain joins TRBV20-1 and TRBJ2-1; D possibly corresponds to TRBD2 (5 bases). Germline CDR1 and CDR2: DFQATT and SNEGSKA (reference sequence). The CDR3 covers 11 residues. Here the CDR3 reads CSTREYAQQFF. The CDR3 DNA reads TGCAGTACTAGAGAGTATGCCCAGCAGTTCTTC.

The chain has TRBV6-5 and TRBJ2-3, with TRBD1 as a possible D gene (6 bases). Trimming removed 2 bases from V and 6 bases from J, with 9 bases in between. The CDR3 consists of 13 residues. The V gene's germline CDR1 is MNHEY and CDR2 SVGAGI. The CDR3 DNA is TGTGCCAGCAGTTACAACAGGGATGATACGCAGTATTTT. It translates to CASSYNRDDTQYF.

The chain uses TRBV20-1 and TRBJ1-2; D unresolved. This CDR3 contains 15 residues. Germline lookup yields CDR1 DFQATT and CDR2 SNEGSKA (reference sequence). Deletions cut 8 bases from V and 2 bases from J, with 21 bases between. CDR3 loop: CSPHEGEGVNYGYTF. The CDR3 DNA reads TGCAGTCCCCACGAGGGTGAGGGAGTGAACTATGGCTACACCTTC.

This chain connects TRBV20-1 to TRBJ1-2; D is ambiguous. The CDR3 consists of 10 residues. V lost 3 bases and J 3 bases, leaving 2 bases between the germline ends. From germline, CDR1 is DFQATT and CDR2 SNEGSKA (reference sequence). CDR3 residues: CSASYYGYTF. The CDR3 bases are TGCAGTGCTAGTTACTATGGCTACACCTTC.

This chain uses TRBV6-6 with TRBJ2-3, with 9 bases that match TRBD2. The CDR3 loop spans 15 amino acids. Germline trimming cut 2 bases from V and 0 bases from J; bases unmatched to any gene: 0. Germline V lookup: CDR1 MNHNY, CDR2 SVGAGI (reference sequence). CDR3 protein: CASSYAGGSTDTQYF. CDR3 nucleotide sequence: TGTGCCAGCAGTTACGCGGGGGGGAGCACAGATACGCAGTATTTT.

This chain uses TRBV6-2 or TRBV6-3 with TRBJ1-5, with 9 bases lining up with TRBD1. Germline loops: CDR1 MNHEY, CDR2 SVGEGT. This CDR3 contains 15 residues. V shed 8 bases and J 2 bases; nucleotides not matched to a gene: 7. For the CDR3, the DNA is TGTGCCAGCGCCGAGGACAGGGGCGGCAATCAGCCCCAGCATTTT. Protein product: CASAEDRGGNQPQHF.

The chain joins TRBV20-1 to TRBJ1-3, with D unresolved. Trimming cost V 3 bases and J 9 bases, with 9 bases left between them. The CDR3 sequence is 11 residues long. CDR1 and CDR2 from the germline V gene are DFQATT and SNEGSKA (reference sequence). In DNA, the CDR3 is TGCAGTGCTAGTACATCGGCCACCATATATTTT. Protein sequence: CSASTSATIYF.

The CDR3 DNA is TGTGCCAGCAGCTTTGCGGGCCACCCCTCCTACGAGCAGTACTTC. It translates to CASSFAGHPSYEQYF. V and J are TRBV7-2 and TRBJ2-7; tentatively, D is TRBD2 (5 bases). This CDR3 spans 15 amino acids. Trimming pared 3 bases from V and 0 bases from J, leaving 12 bases between. Germline V gene sequence: CDR1 SGHTA, CDR2 FQGNSA.

This sequence joins TRBV7-2 and TRBJ2-1, with TRBD2 identical over 9 bases. The J call may be mistaken, given a closer DNA end match to TRBJ2-7. The CDR3 loop spans 18 amino acids. The germline V gene has CDR1 SGHTA and CDR2 FQGNSA. CDR3 sequence: CASSFRGLGLASGSEQYF. The CDR3 DNA reads TGTGCCAGCAGCTTTCGGGGGTTAGGACTAGCGAGCGGTTCCGAGCAGTACTTC.

On this clonotype itself: A read error may account for a junction end that differs from germline. Written as DNA, the CDR3 is TGTGCCAACAGCCCAAGGGTCCGAACAGATACGCAGTATTTT. Protein sequence: CANSPRVRTDTQYF. V is TRBV7-9 and J is TRBJ2-3; D call uncertain. The germline V gene encodes CDR1 SEHNR and CDR2 FQNEAQ (reference sequence). This CDR3 comprises 14 residues.

The chain has TRBV11-2 and TRBJ2-5, with 8 positions matching TRBD1. The CDR3 totals 13 residues. J lost 4 bases, V lost 5 bases, and 3 bases had no gene match. Germline V CDR1 and CDR2: SGHAT, FQNNGV. CDR3 in amino acids: CASSTGTGETQYF. DNA for the CDR3: TGTGCCAGCAGCACTGGGACAGGAGAGACCCAGTACTTC.

The J gene is TRBJ2-5, the V gene TRBV10-3; 11 bases are a match to TRBD2. This CDR3 region has 14 residues. CDR1 and CDR2 (germline): ENHRY, SYGVKD. Unmatched junction bases numbered 3, after V lost 7 bases and J lost 2 bases. CDR3 bases: TGTGCCATCAATAGCGGGAGGGGTCAAGAGACCCAGTACTTC. This encodes CAINSGRGQETQYF.

This chain uses TRBV20-1 with TRBJ2-5; weak D call: TRBD2 (6 bases). Trimming stripped 3 bases from V and 11 bases from J, with 19 bases between. Germline loops: CDR1 DFQATT, CDR2 SNEGSKA (reference sequence). The CDR3 is made up of 13 amino acids. Here the CDR3 reads CSASPGEVTEQYF. DNA of the CDR3: TGCAGTGCTAGTCCCGGGGAGGTTACTGAGCAGTACTTC.

This chain links TRBV20-1 with TRBJ2-7, with 10 bases fitting TRBD1. Germline CDR1 DFQATT, CDR2 SNEGSKA (reference sequence). The CDR3 covers 15 residues. The J segment lost 1 base and the V segment lost 6 bases, leaving 9 bases of the junction unmatched. The CDR3, as DNA: TGCAGTGCCCTTTCCCGGGACAGGGGTTCCTACGAGCAGTACTTC. Its protein is CSALSRDRGSYEQYF.